This TCR beta chain was captured by sequencing in a study of cytomegalovirus exposure and HLA in healthy donors (dated by TCRdb to the late 2010s). Regarding the research as a whole: An earlier analysis of approximately 640 of the donors reported approximately 270 Gb of sequence data and about 100 million unique TCR beta sequences from some 180 million T cells. Alongside the repertoire data, information on donor age, sex, ethnicity and CMV serostatus was compiled. To predict cytomegalovirus infection status, the study combined high-throughput TCR immunosequencing, statistical association of individual TCRs with disease status, and machine learning. Typing coverage differed by locus: A, B, C, DRB1 and DQB1 were typed in about 620-630 donors, DQA1 in around 500, DPA1 in 600 to 610, and DPB1 in around 490. To study patterns of TCR occurrence, a later analysis re-analyzed previously published TCR beta repertoires from under 750 donors and added high-resolution HLA genotyping. HLA typing covered class I and class II loci at four-digit resolution. On average, around 240,000 unique TCR beta nucleotide sequences were sequenced per donor among a few hundred genotyped donors of the cohort, with 15% to 20% of those sequences being non-productive. To decide whether each TCR beta V gene segment behaved as functional or pseudogenic, an earlier analysis of some 600 of the donors relied on high-throughput TCR beta sequencing. The study was designed to test whether signatures of past pathogen exposure could be identified by cataloging public T cell receptors. An early release that covered more than 550 HLA-typed donors contained about 290 gigabases of sequencing data and roughly 84 million unique TCR sequences. In the later analysis, no new phenotypic data were used to find candidate immune exposures; instead, reliance was placed on TCR beta sequences and their occurrence across donors. Of the 398 genotyped donors, approximately 83% fell in the genetic ancestry cluster associated with self-reported Caucasian donors. Using immunosequencing, the study profiled T cell repertoires from 500 to 800 subjects and related those repertoires to cytomegalovirus serostatus. Roughly 5 DR-DQ haplotypes were handled as single units for association and clustering, since linkage in the cohort was strong. A later genetic analysis used genome-wide SNP genotypes for about 65% of the 666 donors, treating that subset as a discovery cohort. All discovery cohort repertoires had been generated on a single sequencing platform. In addition to the first cohort of 666 subjects, a separate validation cohort of some 120 different subjects was used. The paper's findings and limits, for the study overall: A further reported finding was that TCR beta sequences accurately predicted the HLA-A and HLA-B alleles for most subjects in the first cohort. Three of the identified cytomegalovirus-associated TCR beta chains were confirmed in vitro to be specific for cytomegalovirus antigens. A later analysis found that TCR association rates varied across HLA loci, with DRB1 alleles showing the most associated TCRs and HLA-C alleles the fewest. The study gave a list of under 200 TCR beta chains associated with cytomegalovirus. Some IMGT-functional V segments, including TRBV6-2 and TRBV6-3, could not be distinguished by the 87-base-pair reads and were therefore excluded. Because counts were too low, 15 to 20 rarely observed V segments, including chromosome 9 orphons, were excluded from the earlier analysis of 500 to 700 of the donors. Because HLA typing was unavailable for some donors at each locus, only the typed subset was used in association tests. When HLA alleles, especially DR and DQ, strongly co-occurred, TCR associations were difficult to assign to individual alleles. Across donors, most TCR sequences were observed very rarely, whereas some public TCRs were present in many individuals. An association between a missense DCLRE1C variant and V-gene and J-gene trimming of TCR beta chains was found in a later genetic analysis and replicated in an independent cohort. Compared with the approximately 710-donor mean, donors in an Asian-associated ancestry cluster had fewer N-insertions in productive TCRs, according to a later genetic analysis. A later analysis found that HLA-associated TCR beta chains were more clonally expanded and had lower generation probabilities than equally common non-associated chains. Most CMV-associated TCR beta chains appeared to be HLA-restricted in a later analysis, and the HLA associations seemed to be driven largely by CMV exposure. Specific HLA alleles were associated with 15,000 to 20,000 TCR beta sequences at a false discovery rate of 0.05 in a later analysis. In an earlier analysis of under 600 of the donors, most TCR beta V segments were observed in productive rearrangements about 87% or about 30% of the time, broadly matching IMGT annotations. Several of the top co-occurrence clusters appeared to be linked to parvovirus B19, influenza, CMV and Epstein-Barr virus, according to a later analysis. The authors suggested that the approach could potentially be generalized to other disease states and immunological phenotypes. Correlated functional status among segregating V segments might be attributable to linkage disequilibrium, but an unknown experimental factor could not be ruled out. In both the original and validation cohorts, the classifier was reported to diagnose cytomegalovirus status with high specificity and sensitivity. Immune exposure information for the cohort was limited to CMV serostatus. Sequencing depth was assumed to be roughly uniform across donors in the presence/absence analyses, though that assumption may not hold. A cluster of highly shared sequence variants was judged likely to represent a technical artifact of the sequencing pipeline. This cohort had only TCR beta chains sequenced, and the lack of alpha or paired-chain data limited which features could be detected.

The cohort comprised around 700 healthy bone marrow donors. At the time of sampling, all cohort members were nominally healthy, though unrecorded immune exposures were likely present. The donor tested CMV seropositive and was one of the 289 seropositive cohort members. A peripheral blood sample was provided by each donor, and peripheral blood mononuclear cells were used for TCR beta sequencing. The Qiagen DNeasy Blood Extraction Kit was used to extract genomic DNA from the blood cell samples. Library creation used the immunoSEQ multiplex PCR assay. For the multiplex PCR, a mixture combining 60 forward primers for TCR Vbeta segments and 13 reverse primers for TCR Jbeta segments was used. The CDR3 region of rearranged TCR beta genes was amplified from genomic DNA with a multiplex PCR assay. The Illumina HiSeq System was used to sequence the amplified TCR beta libraries as 87-base-pair reads. As for the original processing: A later analysis counted tens of millions of unique TCR beta chains across the 700 or so repertoires, and some 11 million of these chains were shared by at least two donors. A nearest-neighbor algorithm error-corrected the raw reads and collapsed the reads into unique sequences, merging closely related sequences to remove PCR and sequencing errors. Alignment of CDR3 sequences to IMGT reference sequences was used to assign V, D and J gene segments. For a sequence to be retained, a match of at least six nucleotides to both a V gene segment and a J gene segment was required. A rearrangement counted as productive if the CDR3 had no stop codons and remained in frame with V and J, and every other rearrangement counted as non-productive. CDR3 was defined by IMGT convention, running from the second conserved V-encoded cysteine to the conserved J-encoded phenylalanine. In an earlier analysis of around 600 of the donors, sequences lacking an unambiguous match to a single V gene segment were excluded. An earlier analysis of almost 600 of the donors classified V segments as functional when productive rearrangements were above 56.7% and as segregating when the standard deviation between donors was above 5%. A statistical classification framework was built to diagnose cytomegalovirus status from the catalog of TCR beta chain sequences. In a later analysis, V and J genes were assigned by comparing TCR nucleotide sequences against IMGT/GENE-DB human TR gene sequences. In a later analysis, CDR3 sequences and most-parsimonious VDJ recombination scenarios were assigned using the TCRdist pipeline. In a later analysis, every TCR beta chain was defined by the combination of its CDR3 amino acid sequence and its V-gene family, and reads without a unique V-gene family were dropped. As a way to deal with suspected cross-contamination and a sequencing artifact, a later analysis dropped hundreds of nucleotide sequences that were highly shared and had low generation probability. In a later analysis, a clonal expansion index was calculated for each public chain from normalized within-repertoire ranks of inferred template counts. In a later analysis, generation probabilities were computed with a VDJ recombination model fitted to out-of-frame rearrangements, and the resulting probabilities were checked against IGoR. Hypergeometric tests were used in a later analysis to score TCR-TCR, TCR-HLA and TCR-CMV co-occurrence, with a repertoire-size bias correction applied to the TCR pairs. In a later analysis, false discovery rates were estimated by permuting HLA or CMV assignments 20 times. In a later analysis, co-occurring TCRs were grouped using DBSCAN, and TCRdist sequence similarity was added for clustering within HLA-allele-positive subsets. For co-occurrence clustering, repertoires with fewer than 30,000 or more than 120,000 public chains were excluded, along with roughly 5 repertoires with anomalous nucleotide sharing. In its TCRdb copy, this immuneACCESS table keeps in-frame sequences only and misses some clones. Where compared with another copy, unresolved V genes explain less than half of these, and the others have no known cause. D and trimming were read from the DNA, whereas the V and J calls and clone size are those reported in that table. The sample table lists approximately 93,000 clones, approximately 64% of them with a count of one. Of the sample, more than 5% is held by the ten largest clones.

Of note for this clone: Its binding antigen is unknown. No base quality information exists; no much larger clone differs at one position.

The CDR3 contains 14 residues, cysteine and phenylalanine counted. Only the CDR3 DNA is retained, 42 bases long and in frame from the first base. Taken from the germline V gene, the CDR1 and CDR2 loops are MNHEY and SVGAGI. V loses 6 bases, J loses 2 bases, and the germline ends lie 13 bases apart. Material for sequencing was PBMCs. The source is a boy between 10 and 17 years old in good health and CMV-seropositive. The rearrangement combines TRBV6-5 with TRBJ1-1; TRBD1 is possibly the D segment (5 matching bases). The base sequence is TGTGCCAGCAGGTCCCCCGGACAAAACACTGAAGCTTTCTTT. It specifies CASRSPGQNTEAFF.